Listed below are T cell receptor beta chains from one sample, sequenced in a study of blood T cell repertoires in COVID-19. Here immunoSEQ multiplex PCR was the method, and the copy in TCRdb shows in-frame clones only, minus some. The sample shows fewer than 250,000 clones, approximately 83% of them seen only once. Sequenced sample: PBMCs or T cells enriched from blood (not recorded which). The receptors were sampled from a woman in her thirties or forties with acute COVID-19. Each CDR3 is given with its conserved first and last residue. The order of the fields is D gene, J gene, V gene, clone size, CDR3 DNA, CDR3 protein. The D gene is left open where the match is weak. Size is stated for part of the rows, as once, few or many counts, or as a class when the clone is expanded.

- TRBJ1-1 TRBV29-1 - TGCAGCGTTGAGTCTCAAACCGCGAGGACTGAAGCTTTCTTT CSVESQTARTEAFF
- TRBJ2-1 TRBV4-3 - TGCGCCAGCAGCCTACTCAATGAGCAGTTCTTC CASSLLNEQFF
TRBD1 TRBJ1-6 TRBV7-2 once TGTGCCAGCAGCTTAGACAGGGGATATTCACCCCTCCACTTT CASSLDRGYSPLHF
- TRBJ2-5 TRBV27 - TGTGCCAGCAACTTTGGGGGGGCGAGAGAGACCCAGTACTTC CASNFGGARETQYF
TRBD2 TRBJ2-3 TRBV7-9 - TGTGCCAGCAGCCACTTGGGGGGGGACGCAGATACGCAGTATTTT CASSHLGGDADTQYF
- TRBJ1-1 TRBV7-3 - TGTGCCAGCAGACAAGACCCGGGGACTGAAGCTTTCTTT CASRQDPGTEAFF
TRBD1 TRBJ2-3 TRBV28 - TGTGCCAGCAGCCCATGGTCAGGGGGCACGAGCACAGATACGCAGTATTTT CASSPWSGGTSTDTQYF
- TRBJ1-1 TRBV28 - TGTGCCAGCAATATACCAGGGGACACTGAAGCTTTCTTT CASNIPGDTEAFF
- TRBJ2-3 TRBV4-3 - TGCGCCAGCAGCCCCCTAATTCGCACAGATACGCAGTATTTT CASSPLIRTDTQYF
- TRBJ2-5 TRBV7-2 once TGTGCCAGCAGCTTAGTCTCGGGTTTTGGAGAGACCCAGTACTTC CASSLVSGFGETQYF
- TRBJ2-7 TRBV28 - TGTGCCAGCAGTTCCGGGGGACAGACCACCTCCTACGAGCAGTACTTC CASSSGGQTTSYEQYF
- TRBJ1-1 TRBV11-2 - TGTGCCAGCAGCCCGTACAGCAACACTGAAGCTTTCTTT CASSPYSNTEAFF
TRBD1 TRBJ1-6 TRBV28 - TGTGCCAGCAGTTCCTGGGGGACAGGAGATTCACCCCTCCACTTT CASSSWGTGDSPLHF
- TRBJ1-4 TRBV10-3 - TGTGCCATCAGTGATCTAAGTGAAAAACTGTTTTTT CAISDLSEKLFF
- TRBJ2-1 TRBV11-2 - TGTGCCGCTTCTGGGAGGGGGGGGTACAATGAGCAGTTCTTC CAASGRGGYNEQFF
- TRBJ1-1 TRBV9 - TGTGCCAGCAGCGCTCAGTCGAACACTGAAGCTTTCTTT CASSAQSNTEAFF
TRBD2 TRBJ2-1 TRBV27 - TGTGCCAGCAGTTTACAACTAGCGGGAGCCAATGAGCAGTTCTTC CASSLQLAGANEQFF
- TRBJ1-5 TRBV19 - TGTGCCAGTAGTAAACAGGTGTATAGCAATCAGCCCCAGCATTTT CASSKQVYSNQPQHF
TRBD1 TRBJ1-4 TRBV5-6 - TGTGCCAGCAGCCCCCGGGACAGTCGTAATGAAAAACTGTTTTTT CASSPRDSRNEKLFF
TRBD2 TRBJ2-5 TRBV2 - TGTGCCAGCATTGGGGGACTAGCGGAGCACCAAGAGACCCAGTACTTC CASIGGLAEHQETQYF
- TRBJ2-1 TRBV2 - TGTGCCAGCAGTGAAGTGGGTAGGAGCTATGAGCAGTTCTTC CASSEVGRSYEQFF
TRBD1 TRBJ2-7 TRBV4-1 - TGCGCCAGCAGTTCCGGACAGGGGCCTGTCTACGAGCAGTACTTC CASSSGQGPVYEQYF